The 31 T cell receptor beta chains below were found in one sample sequenced in a study of identical twins. Each CDR3 protein gets one entry after TCRdb re-called the 5' RACE reads with MiXCR. Among about 280,000 distinct CDR3 sequences listed, 6.5% to 9.5% were seen once. This sample also belongs to another study, concerning yellow fever vaccine responses in identical twins.

The sample comprised memory (CD45RO+) T cells sorted from blood. Receptors were obtained from a woman between 18 and 30 years old in good health.

This clonotype was seen many times. The chain couples TRBV12-5 to TRBJ2-1; 8 nucleotides agree with TRBD1. CDR3 length: 14 amino acids. J gave up 4 bases and V 1 base, and 0 bases lay outside the gene matches. From germline, CDR1 is LGHNT and CDR2 FRNRAP. For the CDR3, the DNA is TGTGCTAGTGGTTTGGGACAGGGGTACAATGAGCAGTTCTTC. Translation gives CASGLGQGYNEQFF.

This clonotype was seen repeatedly, ten times or more. J is TRBJ2-3 and V is TRBV15; D possibly corresponds to TRBD2 (6 bases). This CDR3 contains 15 residues. V was shortened by 3 bases and J by 1 base, with 11 bases between the two germline ends. Per the germline V gene, CDR1 is LNHNV and CDR2 is YYDKDF (reference sequence). The CDR3, as DNA: TGTGCCACCAGCAGCCCCGGAGGGGGCACAGATACGCAGTATTTT. Protein: CATSSPGGGTDTQYF.

V usage is TRBV21-1 and J usage is TRBJ2-7. TRBV21-1 is assigned pseudogene status. The CDR3 runs 18 residues. CDR3 bases: TGTGCCAGCAGCAAAGTTATCTCTCTCGAGGTTCCACCCTACGAGCAGTACGTC. Translated, it gives CASSKVISLEVPPYEQYV.

This clonotype was counted a few times. The chain carries TRBV15 and TRBJ2-7, with D uncertain. The ends were cut back, 0 bases at V and 5 bases at J, with 17 bases in the middle. This CDR3 is 16 amino acids long. CDR1 LNHNV and CDR2 YYDKDF come from the germline V gene (reference sequence). The CDR3 sequence is CATSRDRKVLVNEQYF. The CDR3 nucleotides read TGTGCCACCAGCAGAGATCGGAAGGTTCTCGTCAACGAGCAGTACTTC.

This clonotype was detected many times. The chain links TRBV4-2 to TRBJ2-2; D perhaps matches TRBD2 (5 bases). CDR3 length: 17 residues. Trimming stripped 0 bases from V and 2 bases from J, with 13 bases between. From germline, CDR1 is LGHNA and CDR2 YNFKEQ. CDR3 region: CASSQDGRLGNTGELFF. The CDR3 coding sequence is TGTGCCAGCAGCCAAGATGGGAGACTCGGAAACACCGGGGAGCTGTTTTTT.

This clonotype appeared a few times. The chain employs TRBV6-1 and TRBJ1-4, with a possible D match to TRBD1 (5 bases). This CDR3 region has 15 residues. V lost 1 base and J 7 bases, leaving 13 bases between the germline ends. The germline V gene encodes CDR1 MNHNS and CDR2 SASEGT. CDR3 in amino acids: CASSEVSGTAEKLFF. For the CDR3, the DNA is TGTGCCAGCAGTGAAGTATCCGGGACGGCTGAAAAACTGTTTTTT.

This clonotype has a handful of counts. The chain is built from TRBV7-9 and TRBJ2-1; 12 bases are a match to TRBD1. This CDR3 is 15 amino acids long. Unmatched junction bases numbered 7, after V lost 6 bases and J lost 7 bases. Germline values: CDR1 SEHNR, CDR2 FQNEAQ (reference sequence). Here the CDR3 DNA reads TGTGCCAGCAGTTCGGGACAGGGGGCGTGGAATGAGCAGTTCTTC. It codes for CASSSGQGAWNEQFF.

This clonotype was picked up a small number of times. The chain joins TRBV2 to TRBJ1-1; the match to TRBD1 covers 7 bases. Germline CDR1 reads SNHLY; CDR2 reads FYNNEI. The CDR3 extends over 14 amino acids. V shed 4 bases and J 1 base; nucleotides not matched to a gene: 3. CDR3 sequence: CASSGQGGNTEAFF. In nucleotides, the CDR3 is TGTGCCAGCAGTGGACAGGGTGGGAACACTGAAGCTTTCTTT.

This clonotype was observed a few times. This chain links TRBV28 with TRBJ1-5, with no clear D. In germline, CDR1 is MDHEN, CDR2 SYDVKM. The CDR3 is made up of 18 amino acids. Deletions cut 5 bases from V and 0 bases from J, with 20 bases between. The DNA of the CDR3 is TGTGCCAGCAGTCTACGCGCCTCCGGATTCCATAGCAATCAGCCCCAGCATTTT. It specifies CASSLRASGFHSNQPQHF.

The CDR3 loop is CASSGVAYTDTQYF. DNA of the CDR3: TGTGCCAGCAGTGGGGTAGCGTACACAGATACGCAGTATTTT. This chain uses TRBV2 with TRBJ2-3; D perhaps matches TRBD2 (5 bases). Germline assignment: CDR1 SNHLY and CDR2 FYNNEI. Trimming removed 4 bases from V and 2 bases from J, with 10 bases in between. The CDR3 sequence is 14 residues long.

This clonotype was seen more than once but under ten times. The chain uses TRBV28 and TRBJ2-2, with TRBD1 identical over 9 bases. This CDR3 spans 13 amino acids. Unmatched junction bases numbered 5, after V lost 10 bases and J lost 5 bases. Germline CDR1 and CDR2: MDHEN and SYDVKM. CDR3 sequence reads: CATNRGLTGELFF. The DNA of the CDR3 is TGTGCCACGAACAGGGGGCTTACCGGGGAGCTGTTTTTT.

The chain employs TRBV6-1 and TRBJ2-6; no clear D. In germline, CDR1 is MNHNS, CDR2 SASEGT. The CDR3 is 14 residues long. V was pared by 8 bases and J by 0 bases, with 8 bases between. CDR3 in amino acids: CASWTASGANVLTF. Written as DNA, the CDR3 is TGTGCCAGCTGGACGGCCTCTGGGGCCAACGTCCTGACTTTC.

Ten or more counts support this clonotype. The J gene is TRBJ2-1, the V gene TRBV11-2, with 9 bases fitting TRBD2. In germline, CDR1 is SGHAT, CDR2 FQNNGV. After removal of 0 bases from V and 6 bases from J, the junction contained 6 bases not matched to a gene. This CDR3 contains 16 residues. The CDR3 sequence: CASSLEARREGNEQFF. CDR3 DNA sequence: TGTGCCAGCAGCTTAGAGGCTCGGCGGGAGGGCAATGAGCAGTTCTTC.

This clonotype was found many times. The chain links TRBV6-1 to TRBJ1-1; D ambiguous. This CDR3 spans 14 amino acids. V dropped 6 bases and J dropped 1 base, with 12 bases sitting between them. The germline V gene encodes CDR1 MNHNS and CDR2 SASEGT. The CDR3 sequence is CASSQTIGNTEAFF. The CDR3 DNA sequence: TGTGCCAGCAGCCAGACTATAGGGAACACTGAAGCTTTCTTT.

The chain couples TRBV7-2 to TRBJ2-5, with a tentative D call TRBD1 (5 bases). There are 13 residues in the CDR3. V lost 1 base and J 4 bases, leaving 7 bases between the germline ends. Germline V CDR1 and CDR2: SGHTA, FQGNSA. In DNA form, the CDR3 reads TGTGCCAGCAGCTTAGTCCAGGGAGAGACCCAGTACTTC. Its translation: CASSLVQGETQYF.

This clonotype was detected only once. This sequence may be a read error, since a much larger clone differs from it by one base. The CDR3 end shows no conserved phenylalanine or tryptophan, and so a read error is likely. The chain combines TRBV12-5 with TRBJ2-2, with 7 bases matching TRBD2. Trimming removed 1 base from V and 0 bases from J; junction bases left unmatched: 2. The V gene's germline CDR1 is LGHNT and CDR2 FRNRAP. CDR3 length equals 16 residues. DNA of the CDR3: TGTGCTAGTGGTTTGGGGCTAGCGGCGAACACCGGGGAGCTGTTTCTT. It encodes CASGLGLAANTGELFL.

The J gene is TRBJ2-3, the V gene TRBV5-1; D is possibly TRBD2 (5 bases). The CDR3 length is 15 residues. Trimming left V 4 bases short and J 2 bases short, with 14 bases between. Germline values: CDR1 SGHRS, CDR2 YFSETQ. The CDR3 reads CASSPGGLLTDTQYF. DNA for the CDR3: TGCGCCAGCAGCCCCGGCGGGTTACTCACAGATACGCAGTATTTT. The variable domain in full, completed from reference TRBV5-1 and TRBJ2-3, reads KAGVTQTPRYLIKTRGQQVTLSCSPISGHRSVSWYQQTPGQGLQFLFEYFSETQRNKGNFPGRFSGRQFSNSRSEMNVSTLELGDSALYLCASSPGGLLTDTQYFGPGTRLTVL.

This chain joins TRBV20-1 and TRBJ1-1; D is uncertain. The CDR3 is 13 amino acids. CDR1 DFQATT and CDR2 SNEGSKA come from the germline V gene (reference sequence). V lost 0 bases, J lost 1 base, and 6 bases lay in between. CDR3 amino acids: CSAREGPNTEAFF. CDR3 coding DNA: TGCAGTGCTAGAGAGGGCCCGAACACTGAAGCTTTCTTT.

This clonotype has just a few counts. V is TRBV20-1 and J is TRBJ2-7; the D gene is possibly TRBD2 (5 bases). This CDR3 has 14 amino acids. Germline V lookup: CDR1 DFQATT, CDR2 SNEGSKA (reference sequence). V was pared by 0 bases and J by 2 bases, with 11 bases between. CDR3 protein: CSAREGRGTYEQYV. The CDR3 bases are TGCAGTGCTAGAGAAGGGAGAGGCACCTACGAGCAGTACGTC.

This clonotype was seen a few times. The chain has TRBV12-3 or TRBV12-4 and TRBJ2-4; the match to TRBD2 covers 8 bases. V was clipped by 3 bases and J by 0 bases; unmatched bases: 7. The CDR3 loop spans 17 amino acids. The CDR3 coding sequence is TGTGCCAGCAGTTTTACTACCCTAGCGGGAGCCAAAAACATTCAGTACTTC. It specifies CASSFTTLAGAKNIQYF.

The J gene is TRBJ2-1, the V gene TRBV7-9, with D unresolved. CDR1 and CDR2 (germline): SEHNR, FQNEAQ (reference sequence). The CDR3 is 16 amino acids. Trimming removed 5 bases at V and 2 bases at J, with 16 bases between. CDR3 coding DNA: TGTGCCAGCAGCGATGGGCTGGTCGGCACCTACAATGAGCAGTTCTTC. The encoded protein is CASSDGLVGTYNEQFF.

The genes are TRBV27 and TRBJ1-5; D might be TRBD1 (6 bases). The CDR3 totals 16 residues. In germline, CDR1 is MNHEY, CDR2 SMNVEV (reference sequence). V lost 4 bases to trimming and J lost 2 bases, with 15 bases between them. The CDR3 sequence: CASSSGGGPRNQPQHF. DNA of the CDR3: TGTGCCAGCAGTTCTGGAGGGGGGCCTCGCAATCAGCCCCAGCATTTT.

The rearrangement links TRBV6-1 to TRBJ1-2; D call uncertain. The CDR3 is made up of 12 amino acids. Trimming stripped 7 bases from V and 4 bases from J, with 10 bases between. The germline gives CDR1 MNHNS, CDR2 SASEGT. The CDR3 DNA is TGTGCCAGCAAATACGGGCTCTATGGCTACACCTTC. As protein: CASKYGLYGYTF.

This clonotype came up many times. The gene calls are TRBV9 and TRBJ2-1, with TRBD1 identical over 9 bases. Unmatched junction bases numbered 8, after V lost 4 bases and J lost 9 bases. This CDR3 has 14 residues. Per the germline V gene, CDR1 is SGDLS and CDR2 is YYNGEE. This CDR3 is CASSPWTGVGEQFF. In nucleotides, the CDR3 is TGTGCCAGCAGCCCCTGGACAGGGGTGGGTGAGCAGTTCTTC.

This clonotype showed up just a few times. The J gene is TRBJ1-1, the V gene TRBV20-1, with D possibly matching TRBD1 (6 bases). Trimming removed 0 bases at V and 0 bases at J, with 8 bases between. CDR1 and CDR2 (germline): DFQATT, SNEGSKA (reference sequence). The CDR3 is 14 amino acids. As DNA, the CDR3 is TGCAGTGCTAGAGATGGGACAATGAACACTGAAGCTTTCTTT. Translated, it gives CSARDGTMNTEAFF.

This clonotype was seen a few times. This chain connects TRBV14 to TRBJ2-5; maybe TRBD2 (5 bases). V lost 4 bases and J lost 0, with 15 bases in between. Per the germline V gene, CDR1 is SGHDN and CDR2 is FVKESK. The CDR3 consists of 16 residues. CDR3 DNA: TGTGCCAGCAGCCCCGGGCTAGCACTGGACCAAGAGACCCAGTACTTC. It is translated as CASSPGLALDQETQYF. The full variable domain, in which reference TRBV14 and TRBJ2-5 provide the parts outside the CDR3, is EAGVTQFPSHSVIEKGQTVTLRCDPISGHDNLYWYRRVMGKEIKFLLHFVKESKQDESGMPNNRFLAERTGGTYSTLKVQPAELEDSGVYFCASSPGLALDQETQYFGPGTRLLVL.

This clonotype has at least ten counts. The chain combines TRBV28 with TRBJ2-1, with TRBD2 matching over 9 bases. Per the germline V gene, CDR1 is MDHEN and CDR2 is SYDVKM. J gave up 4 bases and V 3 bases, and 4 bases lay outside the gene matches. The CDR3 contains 15 residues. In nucleotides, the CDR3 is TGTGCCAGCAGTTTCCGGCGGGAGGGTTACAATGAGCAGTTCTTC. Amino acid sequence: CASSFRREGYNEQFF.

There are a few counts of this clonotype. This sequence joins TRBV14 and TRBJ2-2, with D maybe TRBD1 (6 bases). The CDR3 length is 16 residues. V lost 4 bases to trimming and J lost 0 bases, with 12 bases between them. The V gene's germline CDR1 is SGHDN and CDR2 FVKESK. CDR3 in DNA: TGTGCCAGCAGCCCGGAAAGGACAGCGAACACCGGGGAGCTGTTTTTT. Translated: CASSPERTANTGELFF.

This clonotype appeared many times. V gene TRBV5-1 combines with J gene TRBJ1-1, with TRBD1 as a possible D gene (5 bases). This CDR3 spans 13 amino acids. Trimming shortened V by 4 bases and J by 5 bases, and 12 bases separated the two germline ends. The germline V gene has CDR1 SGHRS and CDR2 YFSETQ. The CDR3 DNA reads as TGCGCCAGCAGCACAATGGGGGGAACTGAAGCTTTCTTT. This codes for CASSTMGGTEAFF.

The J gene is TRBJ2-4, the V gene TRBV18, with TRBD1 identical over 7 bases. The length of the CDR3 is 15 residues. Looked up from germline, CDR1 is KGHSH and CDR2 is LQKENI. After removal of 3 bases from V and 5 bases from J, the junction contained 7 bases not matched to a gene. CDR3 in DNA: TGTGCCAGCTCACCTCCGGGACAGAACCAAAACATTCAGTACTTC. Its translation is CASSPPGQNQNIQYF. Based on the CDR3 plus reference TRBV18 and TRBJ2-4, the full variable domain is NAGVMQNPRHLVRRRGQEARLRCSPMKGHSHVYWYRQLPEEGLKFMVYLQKENIIDESGMPKERFSAEFPKEGPSILRIQQVVRGDSAAYFCASSPPGQNQNIQYFGAGTRLSVL.

At least ten counts were recorded for this clonotype. The chain joins TRBV2 to TRBJ2-2, with TRBD2 matching 9 bases. Germline V gene data show CDR1 as SNHLY and CDR2 as FYNNEI. Losses at the gene ends were 6 bases for V and 6 bases for J; bases not matched to a gene: 5. This CDR3 is built from 14 residues. CDR3 nucleotides: TGTGCCAGCAGCCCGGGACTAGCCCCCGGGGAGCTGTTTTTT. Residues: CASSPGLAPGELFF.